This T cell receptor beta chain was profiled in a study of regulatory T cells in long-lasting Graves disease. Study conclusions and caveats: Compared with new cases, persistent Graves' patients showed reduced TCR diversity. The study examined only peripheral blood, not thyroid tissue. Repertoires from persistent disease leaned toward TRBV28, TRBJ1-2 and TRBJ2-5.

The junction had 5 bases not matched to a gene; V was cut back by 9 bases and J by 6 bases. The length of the CDR3 is 14 residues. About this clonotype: Its matching antigen is unknown.

In building TCR beta libraries, iRepertoire HTBI primers were used together with Arm-PCR of CDR3 regions. TCRdb analysed the multiplex PCR reads with MiXCR anew, one entry per CDR3 protein. The sample lists over 450,000 distinct CDR3 sequences, more than 10% occurring once. Time point specified: newly diagnosed GD, antithyroid drugs for less than 3 months. From PBMCs, RNA was extracted and then used to make the TCR library. This sample also belongs to another study, concerning T cells in Graves' hyperthyroidism and ophthalmopathy. As that study records: The TCR CDR3 first-round RT-PCR relied on the HTBI primer set.

Sample: peripheral blood mononuclear cells (PBMCs), taken at new diagnosis, from a patient treated with antithyroid drugs. The chain employs TRBV12-3 or TRBV12-4 and TRBJ2-1; 13 bases map to TRBD2. This TCR derives from a young woman with Graves disease. In DNA, the CDR3 is TGTGCCAGTAGGACTAGCGGGAGTTCCAATGAGCAGTTCTTC. Encoded protein: CASRTSGSSNEQFF.